These T cell receptor beta chains were read from a single sample in a study of blood T cell repertoires in COVID-19. Repertoires were generated with immunoSEQ multiplex PCR, while TCRdb's copy carries only in-frame clones and drops some. The data hold 200,000 to 250,000 clones, with under 90% observed a single time. The sample taken for sequencing was peripheral blood. All receptors derive from a man aged 30-40 years with active or convalescent COVID-19. CDR3s include the opening cysteine and the closing phenylalanine or tryptophan. Fields, in order: J gene, V gene, clone size, CDR3 protein. The size field is filled for only some rows; it gives once, few, many or a size class.

TRBJ2-2	TRBV10-3	NA	CAISERERDTGELFF
TRBJ2-5	TRBV7-2	NA	CASSFTSGEKTQYF
TRBJ1-3	TRBV28	NA	CASSLAGQILGNTIYF
TRBJ2-7	TRBV4-1	NA	CASSQISSPGSYEQYF
TRBJ2-7	TRBV4-1	NA	CASSPGTGGIVEQYF
TRBJ2-7	TRBV11-2	NA	CASSFGQGSHEQYF
TRBJ1-5	TRBV3-1/TRBV3-2	NA	CASSQDNPRNQPQHF
TRBJ1-1	TRBV5-1	NA	CASSLQEGNTEAFF
TRBJ2-1	TRBV29-1	few	CSVPRGEYGEQFF
TRBJ1-2	TRBV28	NA	CASSSYRVGYTF
TRBJ1-2	TRBV10-1	NA	CASSTTGIPYGYTF
TRBJ2-1	TRBV6-5	NA	CASSGNRNEQFF
TRBJ1-5	TRBV6-5	once	CASTGTVTNQPQHF
TRBJ1-5	TRBV19	NA	CASKIQGHNQPQHF
TRBJ1-2	TRBV24-1	NA	CATSVRDRNYGYTF
TRBJ2-1	TRBV7-2	NA	CASSPWGRGLDEQFF
TRBJ1-2	TRBV27	NA	CASSPTEGAVYGYTF